The source of this T cell receptor (beta chain) is a study of regulatory T cells in long-lasting Graves disease. Study-wide background: The study enrolled newly diagnosed Graves' patients on antithyroid drugs under 3 months.

Arm-PCR of CDR3 regions with iRepertoire HTBI primers generated TCR beta libraries. MiXCR, applied by TCRdb to the multiplex PCR reads, yields one record per CDR3 protein. The profile shows a few hundred thousand distinct CDR3 sequences, 10% to 15% of them singletons. As to time point: newly diagnosed GD, antithyroid drugs for less than 3 months. PBMC RNA was the source of the TCR library. This clonotype was recorded a few times. Per germline, CDR1 SGDLS and CDR2 YYNGEE. CDR3 length: 16 residues. Trimming took 4 bases from V and 6 from J; bases not matched to a gene: 13. These same records also appear under a second study, on T cells in Graves' hyperthyroidism and ophthalmopathy.

The rearrangement uses TRBV9 and TRBJ2-3; 8 bases are a match to TRBD2. The receptor comes from a young woman with Graves disease. The sample in question was peripheral blood mononuclear cells (PBMCs), obtained at new diagnosis, from a patient treated with antithyroid drugs. As DNA, the CDR3 is TGTGCCAGCAGCAGAGGGGCGGGAGGCGTCAGGGATACGCAGTATTTT. Translated, it gives CASSRGAGGVRDTQYF.